At least ten counts were recorded for the clone carrying this T cell receptor (beta chain). The antigen remains undetermined. All patients were untreated before thyroid surgery. This entry belongs to a study of metastatic and nonmetastatic thyroid tumors. Overall study context: Repertoires of blood and of tissue (tumor or nodule) from malignant and benign thyroid patients were compared.

CDR3 length equals 17 residues. Germline CDR1 and CDR2: LNHDA and SQIVND (reference sequence). V was pared by 1 base and J by 1 base, with 1 base of the junction left unmatched. Whole-study results and caveats: TCR beta diversity was reportedly significantly higher in malignant thyroid tumors than benign nodules, in blood and tumor.

In the authors' workflow: The study's classifier, a distant-metastasis tool for papillary thyroid cancer, was built using CDR3 differences across clinicopathological groups. MiXCR re-clonotyped the PCR reads for TCRdb. None of the V and J calls come from the authors' own analysis; TCRdb made them. The sample shows about 30,000 clones, 20% to 25% of them seen only once. The receptor was derived from a female donor with papillary thyroid cancer or a benign thyroid nodule (not recorded which). Some clones in this sample may be carry-over from other donors' samples. Source material: blood. The V gene is TRBV19, the J gene TRBJ2-6; 10 bases fit TRBD1. CDR3 amino acids: CASSIGTGGSGANVLTF. The CDR3 coding sequence is TGTGCCAGTAGTATAGGGACAGGGGGATCTGGGGCCAACGTCCTGACTTTC.